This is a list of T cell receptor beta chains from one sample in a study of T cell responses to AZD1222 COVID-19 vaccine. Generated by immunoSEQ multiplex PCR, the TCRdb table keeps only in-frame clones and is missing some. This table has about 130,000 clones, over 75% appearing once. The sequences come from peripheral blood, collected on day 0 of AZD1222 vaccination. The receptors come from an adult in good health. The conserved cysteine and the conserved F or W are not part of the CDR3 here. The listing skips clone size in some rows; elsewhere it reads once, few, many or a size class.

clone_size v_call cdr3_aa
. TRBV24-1 ATSGPGTGDTEAF
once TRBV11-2 ASSLTLTNLYGYT
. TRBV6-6 ASSYSNEQY
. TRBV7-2 ASSYTSGQATYGYT
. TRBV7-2 ASSTSGETQY
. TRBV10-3 AISGGKGEQF
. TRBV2 ASRGQGFTGELF
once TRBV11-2 ASIPTGLLGAEAF
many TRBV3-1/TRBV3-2 ASSPRDSSNGELF
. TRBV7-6 ASSLRGGQDTGELF
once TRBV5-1 ASSPATNEKLF
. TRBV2 ASSYVNRGEKLF
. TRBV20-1 SASGDGRSVDEKLF
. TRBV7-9 ASSWGQGGNEQF
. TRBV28 AARGGSINYGYT
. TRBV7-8 ASSPGIDSQY
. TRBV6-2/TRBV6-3 ASSPWEGVSAREQY
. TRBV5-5 ASSLGAGGKTEAF
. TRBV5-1 ASSLEPSGGTDTQY
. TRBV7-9 ASSRPKATGGAYNEQF
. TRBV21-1 ASSIPRAGGSVGYT
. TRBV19 ASSIDGWVTNTGELF
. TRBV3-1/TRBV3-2 ASSQGGWNQPQH
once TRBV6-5 ASSYTGVIPPF
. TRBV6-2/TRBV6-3 ASSKTVGTQY
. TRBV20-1 SAAGDYEQY
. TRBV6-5 ATSPLVGANYGYT
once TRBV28 ASSLEGAGEYYGYT
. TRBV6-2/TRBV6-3 ASSYRTGLNYGYT
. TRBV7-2 ASSLGQGGYGYT
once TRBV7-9 ASGVGSEQY
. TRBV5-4 ASSLGAGGNTEAF
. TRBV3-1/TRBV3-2 ASSPVRGGNSPLH
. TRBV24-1 ATSDGSGMNTEAF
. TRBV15 ATSRGPLLEQY
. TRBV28 ASILQGDHGEQY
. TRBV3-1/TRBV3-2 ASSHTGASSQETQY
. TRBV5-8 ASSLDGVRLTSGNTIY
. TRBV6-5 ASSPGDSTNEKLF
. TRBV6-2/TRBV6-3 ASSYMVRSTGELF
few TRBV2 ATWTGLNQPQH
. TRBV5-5 ASSHFPSGMGEQY
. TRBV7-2 ASSGQLIEQY
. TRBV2 ASSEDLSYNEQF
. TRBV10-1 ASSESGTGVGYT
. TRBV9 ASSSHGTDTQY
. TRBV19 ASSPQGRKRQF
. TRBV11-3 ASSSRQGGEQY
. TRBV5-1 ASSLVANTEAF
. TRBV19 ASSISPGLLYEQY
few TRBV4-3 ASSQDPRGVSNQPQH
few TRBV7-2 ASSVTASSYNEQF
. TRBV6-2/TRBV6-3 ASSPAEKSNYRPGEQY